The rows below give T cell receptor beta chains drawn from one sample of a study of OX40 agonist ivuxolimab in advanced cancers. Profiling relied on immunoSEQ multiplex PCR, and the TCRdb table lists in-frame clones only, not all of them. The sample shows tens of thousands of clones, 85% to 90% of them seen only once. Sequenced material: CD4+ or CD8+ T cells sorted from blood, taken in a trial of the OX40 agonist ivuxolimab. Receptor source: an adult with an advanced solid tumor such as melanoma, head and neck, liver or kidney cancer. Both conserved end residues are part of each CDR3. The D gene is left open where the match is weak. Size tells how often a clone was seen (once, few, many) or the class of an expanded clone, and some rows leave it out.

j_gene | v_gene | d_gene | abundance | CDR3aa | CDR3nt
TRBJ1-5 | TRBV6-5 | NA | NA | CASSYDGTNQPQHF | TGTGCCAGCAGTTACGACGGGACTAATCAGCCCCAGCATTTT
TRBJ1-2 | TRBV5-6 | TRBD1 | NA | CASSLGDRIDGYTF | TGTGCCAGCAGCTTGGGGGACAGGATCGATGGCTACACCTTC
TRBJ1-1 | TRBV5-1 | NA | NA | CASSLRWENTEAFF | TGCGCCAGCAGCTTGCGCTGGGAAAACACTGAAGCTTTCTTT
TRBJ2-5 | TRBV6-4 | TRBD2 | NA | CASSDRLAGVETQYF | TGTGCCAGCAGTGACCGACTAGCGGGAGTAGAGACCCAGTACTTC
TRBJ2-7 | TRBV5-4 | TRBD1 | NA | CASSSRTGVEQYF | TGTGCCAGCAGCTCTAGGACAGGGGTCGAGCAGTACTTC
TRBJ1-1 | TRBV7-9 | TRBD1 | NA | CASRTDRGGTEAFF | TGTGCCAGCAGGACGGACAGGGGAGGGACTGAAGCTTTCTTT
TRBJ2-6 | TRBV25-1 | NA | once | CASSEYEGSGANVLTF | TGTGCCAGCAGTGAATACGAGGGCTCCGGGGCCAACGTCCTGACTTTC
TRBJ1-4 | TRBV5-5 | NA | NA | CASSLRRFEEKLFF | TGTGCCAGCAGCTTGCGCAGGTTTGAAGAAAAACTGTTTTTT
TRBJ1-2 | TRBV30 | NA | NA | CAGLTFGNYGYTF | TGTGCCGGGTTGACATTTGGGAACTATGGCTACACCTTC
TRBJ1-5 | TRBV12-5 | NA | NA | CASGLGVGGHSNQPQHF | TGTGCTAGTGGTTTGGGGGTAGGTGGACATAGCAATCAGCCCCAGCATTTT